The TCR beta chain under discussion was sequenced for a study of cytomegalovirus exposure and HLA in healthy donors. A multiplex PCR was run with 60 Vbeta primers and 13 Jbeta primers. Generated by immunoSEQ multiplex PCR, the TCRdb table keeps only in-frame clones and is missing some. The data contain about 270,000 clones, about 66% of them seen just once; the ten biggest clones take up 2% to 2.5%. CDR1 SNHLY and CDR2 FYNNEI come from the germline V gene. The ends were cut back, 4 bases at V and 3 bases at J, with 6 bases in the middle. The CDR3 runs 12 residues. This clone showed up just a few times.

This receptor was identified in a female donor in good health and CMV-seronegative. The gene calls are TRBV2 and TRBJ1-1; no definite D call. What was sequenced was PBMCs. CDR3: CASSVIDTEAFF. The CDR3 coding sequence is TGTGCCAGCAGTGTCATAGACACTGAAGCTTTCTTT.